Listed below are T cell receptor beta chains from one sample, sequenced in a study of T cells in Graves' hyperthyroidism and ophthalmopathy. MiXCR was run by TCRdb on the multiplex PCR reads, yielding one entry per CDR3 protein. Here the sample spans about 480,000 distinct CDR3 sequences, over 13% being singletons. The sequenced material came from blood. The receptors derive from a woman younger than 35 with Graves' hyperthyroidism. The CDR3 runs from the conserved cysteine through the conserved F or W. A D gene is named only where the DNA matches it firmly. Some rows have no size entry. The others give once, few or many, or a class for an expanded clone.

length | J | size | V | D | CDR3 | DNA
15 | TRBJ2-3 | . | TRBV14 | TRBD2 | CASSQVAGPADTQYF | TGTGCCAGCAGCCAAGTAGCGGGTCCGGCAGATACGCAGTATTTT
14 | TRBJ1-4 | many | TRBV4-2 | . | CASTQEEGNEKLFF | TGTGCCAGCACCCAGGAAGAGGGTAATGAAAAACTGTTTTTT
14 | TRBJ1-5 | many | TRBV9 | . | CASSVEGGNQPQHF | TGTGCCAGCAGCGTCGAAGGTGGCAATCAGCCCCAGCATTTT
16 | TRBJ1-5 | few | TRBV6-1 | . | CASSEQGSYSNQPQHF | TGTGCCAGCAGTGAGCAGGGGTCCTATAGCAATCAGCCCCAGCATTTT
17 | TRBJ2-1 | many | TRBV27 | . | CASSRTWSPTSYNEQFF | TGTGCCAGCAGTCGAACCTGGAGCCCTACTTCCTACAATGAGCAGTTCTTC
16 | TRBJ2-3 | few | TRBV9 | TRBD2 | CASSPWEGRPTDTQYF | TGTGCCAGCAGCCCCTGGGAGGGCCGCCCCACAGATACGCAGTATTTT
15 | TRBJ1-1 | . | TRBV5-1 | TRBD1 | CASSFDRVVNTEAFF | TGCGCCAGCAGCTTTGACAGGGTGGTGAACACTGAAGCTTTCTTT
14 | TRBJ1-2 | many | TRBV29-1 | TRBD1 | CSVGGGGLIYGYTF | TGCAGCGTGGGGGGAGGGGGCTTAATCTATGGCTACACCTTC
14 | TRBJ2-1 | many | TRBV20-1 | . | CSAFRDQDYNEQFF | TGCAGTGCTTTCCGGGACCAAGACTACAATGAGCAGTTCTTC
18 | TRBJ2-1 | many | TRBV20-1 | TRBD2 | CSARLAGYRRGGGHEQFF | TGCAGTGCGAGACTAGCGGGCTACCGGAGGGGTGGGGGACATGAGCAGTTCTTC
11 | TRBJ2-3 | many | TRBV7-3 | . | CASSKSDTQYF | TGTGCCAGCAGCAAATCAGATACGCAGTATTTT
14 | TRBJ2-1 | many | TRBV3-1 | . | CASSQEGIRQEQFF | TGTGCCAGCAGCCAAGAAGGTATCCGGCAAGAGCAGTTCTTC
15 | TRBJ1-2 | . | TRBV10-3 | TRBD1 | CAIGDRGLANYGYTF | TGTGCCATCGGGGACAGGGGCCTAGCTAACTATGGCTACACCTTC
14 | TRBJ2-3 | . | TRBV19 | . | CASQADRALDTQYF | TGTGCCAGCCAGGCGGACCGCGCATTAGATACGCAGTATTTT
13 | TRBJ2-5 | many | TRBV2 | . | CASYRLGAGTQYF | TGTGCCAGCTACCGACTAGGAGCGGGGACCCAGTACTTC
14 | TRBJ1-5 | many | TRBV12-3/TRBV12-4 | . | CASTQGPANQPQHF | TGTGCCAGCACCCAGGGACCGGCAAATCAGCCCCAGCATTTT
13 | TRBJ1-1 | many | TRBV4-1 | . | CASSLRNRVEAFF | TGCGCCAGCAGCCTAAGGAATAGGGTTGAAGCTTTCTTT
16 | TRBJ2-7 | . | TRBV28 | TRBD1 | CASSPTGTGSFDEQYF | TGTGCCAGCAGTCCGACCGGGACAGGGTCTTTTGATGAGCAGTACTTC
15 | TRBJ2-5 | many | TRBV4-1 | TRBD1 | CASSLTGGEFETQYF | TGCGCCAGCAGCCTAACAGGGGGCGAGTTCGAGACCCAGTACTTC
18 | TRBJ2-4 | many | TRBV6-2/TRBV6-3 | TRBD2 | CASSPRRTSAIAKNIQYF | TGTGCCAGCAGCCCTCGTAGGACTAGCGCAATAGCCAAAAACATTCAGTACTTC
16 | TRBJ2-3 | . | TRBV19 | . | CASSWGTGGRGDTQYF | TGTGCCAGTAGTTGGGGGACTGGCGGCAGGGGAGATACGCAGTATTTT
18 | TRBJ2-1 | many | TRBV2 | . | CASSEGSAARARLYEQFF | TGTGCCAGCAGTGAAGGGTCGGCGGCGAGGGCCAGGCTCTATGAGCAGTTCTTC
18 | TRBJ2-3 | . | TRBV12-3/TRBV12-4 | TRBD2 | CASRSRWGISGSRDTQYF | TGTGCCAGCAGGTCCCGATGGGGGATAAGCGGGAGCAGAGATACGCAGTATTTT
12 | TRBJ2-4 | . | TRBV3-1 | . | CASSQERQVAYF | TGTGCCAGCAGCCAAGAACGGCAGGTGGCGTACTTC
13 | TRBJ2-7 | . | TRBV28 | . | CASRKANLYEQYF | TGTGCCAGCCGAAAGGCTAACTTGTACGAGCAGTACTTC
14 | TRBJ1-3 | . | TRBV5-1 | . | CASKTEFSGNTIYF | TGCGCCAGCAAGACAGAGTTCTCTGGAAACACCATATATTTT
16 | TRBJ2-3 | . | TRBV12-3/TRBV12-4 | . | CASRAHTGIPGDTQYF | TGTGCCAGCAGGGCACACACAGGGATTCCGGGAGATACGCAGTATTTT
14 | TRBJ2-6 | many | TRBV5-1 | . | CASSLYSGANVLTF | TGTGCCAGCAGCTTATATTCTGGGGCCAACGTCCTGACTTTC
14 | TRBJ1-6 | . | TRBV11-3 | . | CASSSDSLLSPLHF | TGTGCCAGCAGCTCGGACAGTCTCCTTTCACCCCTCCACTTT
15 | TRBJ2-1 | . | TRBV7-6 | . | CASSLADARYNEQFF | TGTGCCAGCAGCTTAGCGGACGCGCGGTACAATGAGCAGTTCTTC
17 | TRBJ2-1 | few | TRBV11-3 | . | CASSLGAFRRNYNEQFF | TGTGCCAGCAGCTTAGGGGCCTTTAGGCGGAACTACAATGAGCAGTTCTTC
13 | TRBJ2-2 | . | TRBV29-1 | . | CSGVGLPTGELFF | TGCAGCGGCGTGGGACTGCCCACCGGGGAGCTGTTTTTT
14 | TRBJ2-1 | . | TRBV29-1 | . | CSVPDRASYNEQFF | TGCAGCGTCCCGGACAGAGCCTCCTACAATGAGCAGTTCTTC
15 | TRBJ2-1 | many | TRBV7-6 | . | CASSLGQNPYNEQFF | TGTGCCAGCAGCTTAGGCCAGAATCCCTACAATGAGCAGTTCTTC
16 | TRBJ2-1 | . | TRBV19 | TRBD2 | CASSIRTSANYNEQFF | TGTGCCAGTAGTATAAGGACTAGCGCGAACTACAATGAGCAGTTCTTC
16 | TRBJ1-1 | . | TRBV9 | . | CASSADPPGADTEAFF | TGTGCCAGCAGCGCGGACCCTCCAGGGGCGGACACTGAAGCTTTCTTT
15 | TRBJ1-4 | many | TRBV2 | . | CASRRRGATNEKLFF | TGTGCCAGCCGAAGAAGGGGTGCAACTAATGAAAAACTGTTTTTT
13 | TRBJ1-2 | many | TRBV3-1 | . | CASSQDTSYGYTF | TGTGCCAGCAGCCAAGACACTTCCTATGGCTACACCTTC
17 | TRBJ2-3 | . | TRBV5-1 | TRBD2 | CASSLVLAGGNTDTQYF | TGCGCCAGCAGCTTGGTTCTAGCGGGAGGGAACACAGATACGCAGTATTTT
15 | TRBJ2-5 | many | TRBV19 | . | CASSRDRRLEETQYF | TGTGCCAGTAGTCGCGACAGGCGCTTGGAAGAGACCCAGTACTTC
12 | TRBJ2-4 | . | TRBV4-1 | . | CASSSSVNIQYF | TGCGCCAGCTCCAGTTCCGTAAACATTCAGTACTTC
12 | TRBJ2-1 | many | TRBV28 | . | CASSFWGHEQFF | TGTGCCAGCAGTTTCTGGGGGCATGAGCAGTTCTTC